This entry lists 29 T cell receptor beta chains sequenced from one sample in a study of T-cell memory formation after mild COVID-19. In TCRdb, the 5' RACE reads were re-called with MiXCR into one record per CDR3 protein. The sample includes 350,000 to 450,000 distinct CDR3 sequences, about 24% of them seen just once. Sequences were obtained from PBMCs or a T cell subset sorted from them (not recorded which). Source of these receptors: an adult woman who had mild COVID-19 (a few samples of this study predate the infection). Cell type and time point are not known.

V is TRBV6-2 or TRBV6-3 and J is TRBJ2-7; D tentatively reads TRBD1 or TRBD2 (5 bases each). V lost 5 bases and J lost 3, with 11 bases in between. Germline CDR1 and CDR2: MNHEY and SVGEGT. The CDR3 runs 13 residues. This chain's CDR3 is CASSRDPFYEQYF. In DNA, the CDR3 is TGTGCCAGCAGTCGGGACCCTTTCTACGAGCAGTACTTC.

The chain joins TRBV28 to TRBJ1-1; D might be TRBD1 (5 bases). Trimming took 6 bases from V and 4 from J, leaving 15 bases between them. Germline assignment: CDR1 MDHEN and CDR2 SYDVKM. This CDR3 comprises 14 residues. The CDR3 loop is CASRFRAGGTEAFF. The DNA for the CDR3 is TGTGCCAGCAGGTTTCGCGCGGGGGGCACTGAAGCTTTCTTT.

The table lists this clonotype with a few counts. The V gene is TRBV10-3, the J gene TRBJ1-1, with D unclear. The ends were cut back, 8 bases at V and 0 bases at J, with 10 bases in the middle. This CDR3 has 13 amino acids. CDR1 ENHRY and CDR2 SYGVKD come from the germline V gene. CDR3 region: CAIHGLMNTEAFF. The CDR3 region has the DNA TGTGCCATCCATGGGCTGATGAACACTGAAGCTTTCTTT.

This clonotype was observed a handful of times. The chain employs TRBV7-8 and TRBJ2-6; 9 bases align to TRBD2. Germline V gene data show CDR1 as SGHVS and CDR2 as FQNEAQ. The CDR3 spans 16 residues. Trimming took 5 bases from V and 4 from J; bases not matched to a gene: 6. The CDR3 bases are TGTGCCAGCAGCATTAGCGGGGGTTTAGGGGCCAACGTCCTGACTTTC. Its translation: CASSISGGLGANVLTF.

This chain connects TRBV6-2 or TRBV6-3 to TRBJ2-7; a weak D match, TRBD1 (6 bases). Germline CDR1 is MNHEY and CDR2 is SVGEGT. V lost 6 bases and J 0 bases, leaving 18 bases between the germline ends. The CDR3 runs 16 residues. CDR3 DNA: TGTGCCAGCAGATCCCTCAACCGGGACAACTCCTACGAGCAGTACTTC. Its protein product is CASRSLNRDNSYEQYF.

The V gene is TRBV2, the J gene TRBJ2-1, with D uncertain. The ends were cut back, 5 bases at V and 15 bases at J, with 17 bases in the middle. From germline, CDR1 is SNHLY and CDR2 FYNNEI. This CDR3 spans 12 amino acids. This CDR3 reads CASSLDGRAGFF. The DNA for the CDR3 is TGTGCCAGCAGTCTGGACGGACGGGCAGGGTTCTTC.

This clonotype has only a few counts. The CDR3 region has the DNA TGCGCCAGCAGTCAGCCGGGACAGAGCTCCTACGAGCAGTACTTC. Translated: CASSQPGQSSYEQYF. J is TRBJ2-7 and V is TRBV23-1, with 7 bases that match TRBD1. TRBV23-1 is classed as an ORF, of uncertain function. CDR3 length equals 15 residues. With 3 bases clipped from V and 0 bases from J, the junction kept 5 bases outside the gene matches.

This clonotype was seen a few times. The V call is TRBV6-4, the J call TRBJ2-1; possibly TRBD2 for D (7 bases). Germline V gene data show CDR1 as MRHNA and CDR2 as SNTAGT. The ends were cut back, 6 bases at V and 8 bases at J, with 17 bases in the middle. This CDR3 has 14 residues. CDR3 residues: CASSPVGGADEQFF. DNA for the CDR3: TGTGCCAGCAGCCCCGTTGGGGGGGCGGATGAGCAGTTCTTC.

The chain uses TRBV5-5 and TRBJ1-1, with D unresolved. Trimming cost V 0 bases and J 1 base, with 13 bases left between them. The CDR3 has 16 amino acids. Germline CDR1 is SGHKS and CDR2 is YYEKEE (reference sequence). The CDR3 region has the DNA TGTGCCAGCAGCTTGGCCGGCCTTAACAGGAACACTGAAGCTTTCTTT. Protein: CASSLAGLNRNTEAFF.

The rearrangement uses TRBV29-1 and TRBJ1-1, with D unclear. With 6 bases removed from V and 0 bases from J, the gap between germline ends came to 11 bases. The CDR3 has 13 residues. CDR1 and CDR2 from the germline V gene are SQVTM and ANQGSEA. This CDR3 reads CSVYQRLNTEAFF. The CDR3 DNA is TGCAGCGTGTACCAAAGATTGAACACTGAAGCTTTCTTT. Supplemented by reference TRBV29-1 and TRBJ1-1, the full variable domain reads SAVISQKPSRDICQRGTSLTIQCQVDSQVTMMFWYRQQPGQSLTLIATANQGSEATYESGFVIDKFPISRPNLTFSTLTVSNMSPEDSSIYLCSVYQRLNTEAFFGQGTRLTVV.

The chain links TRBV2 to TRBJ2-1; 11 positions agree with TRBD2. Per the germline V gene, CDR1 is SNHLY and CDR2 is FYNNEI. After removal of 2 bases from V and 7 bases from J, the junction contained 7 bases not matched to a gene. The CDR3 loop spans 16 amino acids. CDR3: CASSERLAGGGNEQFF. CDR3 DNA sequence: TGTGCCAGCAGTGAACGTCTAGCGGGAGGAGGGAATGAGCAGTTCTTC.

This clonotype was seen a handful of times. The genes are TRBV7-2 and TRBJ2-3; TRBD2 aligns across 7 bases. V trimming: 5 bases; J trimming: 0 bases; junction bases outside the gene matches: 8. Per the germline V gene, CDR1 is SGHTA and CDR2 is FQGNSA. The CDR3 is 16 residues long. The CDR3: CASSRTGLRSTDTQYF. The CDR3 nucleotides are TGTGCCAGCAGCCGAACGGGACTACGAAGCACAGATACGCAGTATTTT.

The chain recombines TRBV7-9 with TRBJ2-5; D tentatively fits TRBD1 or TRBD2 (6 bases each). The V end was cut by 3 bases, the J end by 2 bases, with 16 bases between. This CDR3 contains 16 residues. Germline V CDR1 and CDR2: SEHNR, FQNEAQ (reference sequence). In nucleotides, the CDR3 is TGTGCCAGCAGCTTGGGGGCATCTAGCGATCAAGAGACCCAGTACTTC. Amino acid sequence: CASSLGASSDQETQYF.

The CDR3 coding sequence is TGTGCCAGCACCCCCCCTTCGGGACTAGCGGGAGCTCTCTCTTCGAATGAGCAGTTCTTC. This gives the protein CASTPPSGLAGALSSNEQFF. The chain recombines TRBV12-3 or TRBV12-4 with TRBJ2-1, with 14 bases matching TRBD2. V dropped 7 bases and J dropped 7; count of bases not matched to a gene: 21. The CDR3 is 20 amino acids.

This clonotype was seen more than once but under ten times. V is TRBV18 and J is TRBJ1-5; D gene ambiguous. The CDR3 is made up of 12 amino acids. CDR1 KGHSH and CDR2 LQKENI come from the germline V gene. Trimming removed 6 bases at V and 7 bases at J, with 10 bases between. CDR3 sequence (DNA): TGTGCCAGCTCCCCAGCTGGGCAGCCCCAGCATTTT. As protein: CASSPAGQPQHF.

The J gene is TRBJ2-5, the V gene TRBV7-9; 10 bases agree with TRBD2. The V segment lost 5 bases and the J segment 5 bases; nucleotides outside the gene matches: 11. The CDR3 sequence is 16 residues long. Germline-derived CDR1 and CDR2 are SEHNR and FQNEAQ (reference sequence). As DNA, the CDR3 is TGTGCCAGCAGCCAGCGGAGCGGGAGGGCATACGAGACCCAGTACTTC. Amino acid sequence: CASSQRSGRAYETQYF.

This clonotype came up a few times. CDR3 sequence: CSASPRRGNTGELFF. CDR3 in DNA: TGCAGTGCTAGTCCGCGGAGGGGAAACACCGGGGAGCTGTTTTTT. The J gene is TRBJ2-2, the V gene TRBV20-1; a possible D gene is TRBD2 (6 bases). Germline values: CDR1 DFQATT, CDR2 SNEGSKA (reference sequence). CDR3 length: 15 residues. V was shortened by 3 bases and J by 2 bases, with 13 bases between the two germline ends.

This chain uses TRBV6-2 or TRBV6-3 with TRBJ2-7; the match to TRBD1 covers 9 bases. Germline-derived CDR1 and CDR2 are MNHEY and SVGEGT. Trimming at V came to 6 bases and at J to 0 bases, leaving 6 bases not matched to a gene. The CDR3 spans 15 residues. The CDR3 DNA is TGTGCCAGCAGCGGGACAGGGATGCACTCCTACGAGCAGTACTTC. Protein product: CASSGTGMHSYEQYF.

CDR3 in amino acids: CSAPRVGDYSNQPQHF. CDR3 DNA: TGCAGTGCACCTAGAGTGGGGGATTATAGCAATCAGCCCCAGCATTTT. V gene TRBV20-1 combines with J gene TRBJ1-5, with a possible D match to TRBD1 (5 bases). CDR1 is DFQATT, CDR2 SNEGSKA, per germline (reference sequence). There are 16 residues in the CDR3. The ends were cut back, 6 bases at V and 0 bases at J, with 18 bases in the middle.

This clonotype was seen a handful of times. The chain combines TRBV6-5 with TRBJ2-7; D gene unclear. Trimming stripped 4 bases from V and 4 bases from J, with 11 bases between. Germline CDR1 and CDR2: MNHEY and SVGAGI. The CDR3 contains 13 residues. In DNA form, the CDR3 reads TGTGCCAGCAGTTCCGAATCTTATTACGAGCAGTACTTC. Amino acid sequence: CASSSESYYEQYF.

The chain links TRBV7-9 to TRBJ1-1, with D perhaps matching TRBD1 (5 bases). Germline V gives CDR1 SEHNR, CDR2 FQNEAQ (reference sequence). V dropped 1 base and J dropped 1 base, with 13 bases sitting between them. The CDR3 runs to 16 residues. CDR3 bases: TGTGCCAGCAGCTTAGGCGGGCAGGGACCGAACACTGAAGCTTTCTTT. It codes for CASSLGGQGPNTEAFF.

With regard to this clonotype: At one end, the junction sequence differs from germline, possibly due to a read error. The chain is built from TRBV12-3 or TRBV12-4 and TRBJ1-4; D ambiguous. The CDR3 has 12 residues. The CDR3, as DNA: TGTGCCAGCAGCCAAATCGGCCACCCGGGCTATTTT. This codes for CASSQIGHPGYF.

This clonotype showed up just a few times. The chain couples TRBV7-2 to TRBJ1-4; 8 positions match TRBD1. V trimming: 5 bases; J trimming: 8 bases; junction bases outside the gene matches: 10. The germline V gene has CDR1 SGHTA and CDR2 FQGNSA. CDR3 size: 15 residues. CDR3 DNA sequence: TGTGCCAGCAGCGGACAGGGACAGCCTACAGAAAAACTGTTTTTT. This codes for CASSGQGQPTEKLFF.

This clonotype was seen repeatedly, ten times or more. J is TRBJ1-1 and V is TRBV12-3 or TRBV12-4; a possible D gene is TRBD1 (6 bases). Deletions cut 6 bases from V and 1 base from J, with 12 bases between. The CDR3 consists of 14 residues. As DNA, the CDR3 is TGTGCCAGCAGGGCGTCGACAGGGAACACTGAAGCTTTCTTT. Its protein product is CASRASTGNTEAFF.

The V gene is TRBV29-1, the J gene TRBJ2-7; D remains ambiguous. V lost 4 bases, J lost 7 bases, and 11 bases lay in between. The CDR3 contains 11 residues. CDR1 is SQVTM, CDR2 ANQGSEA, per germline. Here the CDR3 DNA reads TGCAGCGTTGCTAGGCCACGGGAGCAGTACTTC. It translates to CSVARPREQYF.

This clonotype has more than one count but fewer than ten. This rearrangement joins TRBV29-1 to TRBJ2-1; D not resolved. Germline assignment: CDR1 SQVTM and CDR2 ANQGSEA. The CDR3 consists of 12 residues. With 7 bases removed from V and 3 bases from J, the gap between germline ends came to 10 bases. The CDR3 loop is CSASRSYNEQFF. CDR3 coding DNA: TGCAGCGCTTCCCGGAGCTACAATGAGCAGTTCTTC.

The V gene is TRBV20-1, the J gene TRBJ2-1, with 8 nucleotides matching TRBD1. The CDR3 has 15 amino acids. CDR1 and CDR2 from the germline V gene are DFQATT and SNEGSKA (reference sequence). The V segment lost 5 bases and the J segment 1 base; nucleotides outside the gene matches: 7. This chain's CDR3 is CSAPRQGLSYNEQFF. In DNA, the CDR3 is TGCAGTGCTCCCCGACAGGGGCTATCCTACAATGAGCAGTTCTTC.

CDR3 residues: CASSFVGGTNEKLFF. The CDR3 DNA reads TGTGCCAGCAGCTTTGTTGGGGGCACTAATGAAAAACTGTTTTTT. The J gene is TRBJ1-4, the V gene TRBV7-9, with a possible D match to TRBD1 (6 bases). V lost 3 bases, J lost 2 bases, and 10 bases lay in between. This CDR3 has 15 amino acids. The germline gives CDR1 SEHNR, CDR2 FQNEAQ (reference sequence).

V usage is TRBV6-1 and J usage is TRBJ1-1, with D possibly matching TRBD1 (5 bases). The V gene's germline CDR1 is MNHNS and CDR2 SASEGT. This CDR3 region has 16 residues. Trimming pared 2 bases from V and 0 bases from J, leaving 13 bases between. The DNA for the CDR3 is TGTGCCAGCAGTGAACATCACAGGAGACTGAACACTGAAGCTTTCTTT. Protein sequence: CASSEHHRRLNTEAFF.